The 29 T cell receptor beta chains below were found in one sample sequenced in a study of CD8+CD57+ T cells in acquired aplastic anemia. For sequencing, patients were chosen who had shown expansion of CD8+CD57+ cells by flow cytometry. Genomic DNA templated the TCR beta VDJ and CDR3 profiling. One entry per CDR3 protein results from TCRdb running MiXCR on the reads. Found here are 200,000 to 250,000 distinct CDR3 sequences, roughly half of them singletons; the top ten hold less than 9%. Material for sequencing was sorted CD4+, CD8+, or CD8+CD57+ T cells (not recorded which) from PBMCs. These receptors were obtained from a human donor with aplastic anemia.

The chain carries TRBV2 and TRBJ2-7; D may match TRBD1 or TRBD2 (6 bases each). Per germline, CDR1 SNHLY and CDR2 FYNNEI. Trimming removed 4 bases from V and 7 bases from J, with 20 bases in between. The CDR3 has 15 residues. For the CDR3, the DNA is TGTGCCAGCAGTGCGGGTCGGGGGCCAAACGGGGAGCAGTACGTC. Its translation: CASSAGRGPNGEQYV.

The gene calls are TRBV2 and TRBJ2-5; 7 bases are shared with TRBD2. Germline V gene data show CDR1 as SNHLY and CDR2 as FYNNEI. This CDR3 has 12 residues. The trim removed 6 bases at V and 3 bases at J, leaving 1 base unmatched. The CDR3 DNA sequence: TGTGCCAGCAGAGGACTAGAAGAGACCCAGTACTTC. Residues: CASRGLEETQYF. The entire variable domain, with the rest obtained from reference TRBV2 and TRBJ2-5, is as follows: EPEVTQTPSHQVTQMGQEVILRCVPISNHLYFYWYRQILGQKVEFLVSFYNNEISEKSEIFDDQFSVERPDGSNFTLKIRSTKLEDSAMYFCASRGLEETQYFGPGTRLLVL.

The chain couples TRBV7-2 to TRBJ2-2; 12 bases agree with TRBD1. This CDR3 comprises 16 residues. The germline CDR1 and CDR2 sequences are SGHTA and FQGNSA. Losses at the gene ends were 5 bases for V and 2 bases for J; bases not matched to a gene: 3. CDR3 region: CASSPGTGGNTGELFF. The CDR3 coding sequence is TGTGCCAGCAGCCCAGGGACAGGGGGCAACACCGGGGAGCTGTTTTTT.

On this clonotype: This may stem from a read error, because a much larger clone lies one nucleotide away. The gene calls are TRBV6-4 and TRBJ2-1; TRBD2 aligns across 7 bases. Germline-derived CDR1 and CDR2 are MRHNA and SNTAGT. The length of the CDR3 is 12 residues. CDR3 sequence reads: CTISLASVEQFF. The CDR3 DNA reads TGTACCATCTCACTAGCGAGTGTTGAGCAGTTCTTC.

This chain connects TRBV7-9 to TRBJ2-1, with D perhaps matching TRBD1 (5 bases). Per the germline V gene, CDR1 is SEHNR and CDR2 is FQNEAQ (reference sequence). The CDR3 has 13 residues. V was pared by 2 bases and J by 5 bases, with 7 bases between. CDR3 in DNA: TGTGCCAGCAGCTTACCAGGGAACAATGAGCAGTTCTTC. This gives the protein CASSLPGNNEQFF.

The chain combines TRBV6-6 with TRBJ1-2, with D possibly being TRBD1 (6 bases). Germline CDR1 and CDR2: MNHNY and SVGAGI (reference sequence). CDR3 length: 15 amino acids. Trimming removed 5 bases from V and 6 bases from J, with 19 bases in between. Here the CDR3 DNA reads TGTGCCAGCAGTAGACAGGCCATGAACACTGATGGCTACACCTTC. Protein: CASSRQAMNTDGYTF.

This clonotype has a handful of counts. The chain joins TRBV12-3 or TRBV12-4 to TRBJ2-4; TRBD1 matches at 9 bases. The CDR3 spans 15 residues. The ends lost 2 bases at V and 8 bases at J; junction bases unmatched: 7. CDR3: CASSLTGGARDIQYF. The CDR3 nucleotides are TGTGCCAGCAGTTTAACAGGGGGCGCTAGGGACATTCAGTACTTC.

This clonotype was seen many times. The chain carries TRBV2 and TRBJ2-3; TRBD2 agrees at 9 bases. CDR3 length: 17 residues. Germline assignment: CDR1 SNHLY and CDR2 FYNNEI. Unmatched junction bases numbered 10, after V lost 6 bases and J lost 0 bases. The CDR3 region is CASSDPDGTSSTDTQYF. CDR3 bases: TGTGCCAGCAGCGACCCCGATGGGACTAGCAGCACAGATACGCAGTATTTT.

This clonotype was recorded a few times. This chain joins TRBV24-1 and TRBJ2-7; 8 bases line up with TRBD2. CDR3 length equals 15 residues. J lost 2 bases, V lost 7 bases, and 9 bases had no gene match. Germline V gene data show CDR1 as KGHDR and CDR2 as SFDVKD. CDR3 nucleotides: TGTGCCACCAGCCCGGGGGTAGCGGGGACCTACGAGCAGTACTTC. This translates into CATSPGVAGTYEQYF.

Of note for this clonotype: One junction end disagrees with the germline gene, perhaps due to a read error. The V call is TRBV5-8, the J call TRBJ1-5, with TRBD1 as a possible D gene (5 bases). The germline V gene encodes CDR1 SGHTS and CDR2 YDEGEE. The CDR3 spans 15 residues. The CDR3 protein is CASSLGSGGGQPQHF. Here the CDR3 DNA reads TGCGCCAGCAGCTTGGGGTCCGGGGGTGGTCAGCCCCAGCATTTT.

About this clonotype itself: This may be a read error, as it is one base from a much larger clone. A read error is likely, as this CDR3 ends without the conserved phenylalanine or tryptophan. The chain combines TRBV5-6 with TRBJ1-2; 7 bases align to TRBD1. This CDR3 spans 12 amino acids. Trimming at V came to 5 bases and at J to 4 bases, leaving 2 bases not matched to a gene. Germline assignment: CDR1 SGHDT and CDR2 YYEEEE. CDR3 protein: CASRWDSYGYTI. The CDR3 DNA follows: TGTGCCAGCAGATGGGACAGCTATGGCTACACCATC.

This clonotype was recorded at least ten times. The chain has TRBV2 and TRBJ2-2; D gene ambiguous. V dropped 7 bases and J dropped 1 base, with 4 bases sitting between them. CDR3 length: 12 amino acids. Germline CDR1 and CDR2: SNHLY and FYNNEI. CDR3 sequence (DNA): TGTGCCAGCATCGGGAACACCGGGGAGCTGTTTTTT. This codes for CASIGNTGELFF.

Note on this clonotype: The CDR3 carries no conserved terminal phenylalanine or tryptophan, so it likely arises from a read error. The rearrangement uses TRBV5-1 and TRBJ2-1; unclear D gene. Trimming removed 1 base from V and 0 bases from J, with 8 bases in between. The CDR3 covers 15 residues. Germline assignment: CDR1 SGHRS and CDR2 YFSETQ. This CDR3 reads CASSLYTSSYNEQFS. CDR3 DNA sequence: TGCGCCAGCAGCTTGTACACGAGCTCCTACAATGAGCAGTTCTCC.

This clonotype was counted many times. This CDR3 is CASSLRPSGRGDTQYF. Here the CDR3 DNA reads TGTGCCAGCAGCTTGAGACCTAGCGGGAGGGGAGATACGCAGTATTTT. The chain uses TRBV5-6 and TRBJ2-3; 12 nucleotides match TRBD2. The CDR3 has 16 residues. V gave up 1 base and J gave up 5 bases; unmatched junction bases: 5. Germline V CDR1 and CDR2: SGHDT, YYEEEE.

This rearrangement joins TRBV25-1 to TRBJ2-5, with 10 nucleotides matching TRBD1. V dropped 1 base and J dropped 3; count of bases not matched to a gene: 2. The CDR3 loop spans 15 amino acids. The germline V gene encodes CDR1 MGHDK and CDR2 SYGVNS. The CDR3 is CASSESGTGEETQYF. For the CDR3, the DNA is TGTGCCAGCAGTGAATCCGGGACAGGGGAAGAGACCCAGTACTTC.

As regards this clonotype: A much larger clone differs by one base, so this may be a read error. CDR3 residues: CASRPTPSYEQYF. The CDR3 nucleotides are TGTGCCAGCAGACCGACCCCCTCCTACGAGCAGTACTTC. The V and J genes are TRBV2 and TRBJ2-7; no reliable D call. The V gene's germline CDR1 is SNHLY and CDR2 FYNNEI. Trimming left V 6 bases short and J 0 bases short, with 9 bases between. The CDR3 is 13 residues long.

This clonotype was seen only a few times. The chain carries TRBV5-1 and TRBJ2-1, with TRBD2 matching 7 bases. Germline V gives CDR1 SGHRS, CDR2 YFSETQ. The CDR3 extends over 16 amino acids. V lost 0 bases and J lost 4; bases outside the gene matches: 7. The DNA of the CDR3 is TGCGCCAGCAGCTTGGATTGGAGCGGGGTATACAATGAGCAGTTCTTC. This encodes CASSLDWSGVYNEQFF.

The chain uses TRBV6-2 or TRBV6-3 and TRBJ2-7; D is ambiguous. CDR3 length: 14 residues. The germline CDR1 and CDR2 sequences are MNHEY and SVGEGT. Deletions cut 8 bases from V and 3 bases from J, with 17 bases between. The CDR3 DNA is TGTGCCAGCGATTCGATGTTGGGCGGCTACGAGCAGTACTTC. It codes for CASDSMLGGYEQYF.

As regards this clonotype: It may be a read error: a sequence one base away is much more abundant. The V call is TRBV7-9, the J call TRBJ1-2, with D possibly being TRBD1 (6 bases). The germline CDR1 and CDR2 sequences are SEHNR and FQNEAQ (reference sequence). The CDR3 runs to 17 residues. Trimming pared 1 base from V and 3 bases from J, leaving 18 bases between. In DNA, the CDR3 is TGTGCCAGCAGCTTAGGAGAAGCCACAGGGTTGTACTATGGCTACACCTTC. This codes for CASSLGEATGLYYGYTF.

This clonotype was recorded once. This clone may be a read error of a much larger clone one base away. V is TRBV7-9 and J is TRBJ1-2; D is ambiguous. Germline V gene lookup returns CDR1 SEHNR and CDR2 FQNEAQ (reference sequence). The CDR3 extends over 17 amino acids. V was cut by 8 bases and J by 2 bases, with 24 bases left in between. CDR3 nucleotides: TGTGCCAGCGGTAGATTAGGGCGGGCTAGAACCAACTATGGCTACACCTTC. Protein: CASGRLGRARTNYGYTF.

This clonotype came up once. CDR3 residues: CAMGTSSTDTQYF. In nucleotides, the CDR3 is TGTGCCATGGGGACTAGCAGCACAGATACGCAGTATTTT. The genes are TRBV10-3 and TRBJ2-3; 9 nucleotides match TRBD2. Germline lookup yields CDR1 ENHRY and CDR2 SYGVKD. J was trimmed by 0 bases and V by 9 bases; bases with no gene match: 1. The CDR3 consists of 13 residues.

This sequence joins TRBV2 and TRBJ1-1; the match to TRBD1 covers 8 bases. Looked up from germline, CDR1 is SNHLY and CDR2 is FYNNEI. Trimming removed 2 bases from V and 1 base from J; junction bases left unmatched: 6. The CDR3 has 16 amino acids. The CDR3 sequence is CASSELGTGANTEAFF. CDR3 coding DNA: TGTGCCAGCAGTGAATTAGGGACAGGAGCGAACACTGAAGCTTTCTTT.

Many counts were recorded for this clonotype. The chain has TRBV5-8 and TRBJ2-3, with TRBD2 identical over 7 bases. Germline V gene lookup returns CDR1 SGHTS and CDR2 YDEGEE. Trimming at V came to 0 bases and at J to 2 bases, leaving 0 bases not matched to a gene. CDR3 length equals 14 residues. The CDR3 loop reads CASSLGDYTDTQYF. The CDR3 DNA reads TGTGCCAGCAGCTTGGGGGACTACACAGATACGCAGTATTTT.

This chain uses TRBV29-1 with TRBJ1-2; D is uncertain. CDR1 SQVTM and CDR2 ANQGSEA come from the germline V gene. With 3 bases removed from V and 8 bases from J, the gap between germline ends came to 7 bases. There are 10 residues in the CDR3. CDR3 DNA sequence: TGCAGCGTTGACGCGGGAGGCTACACCTTC. Its translation is CSVDAGGYTF.

This chain connects TRBV9 to TRBJ2-4; D not resolved. This CDR3 region has 10 residues. Trimming left V 2 bases short and J 13 bases short, with 7 bases between. CDR1 and CDR2 (germline): SGDLS, YYNGEE. CDR3 amino acids: CASSVLGQYF. CDR3 nucleotide sequence: TGTGCCAGCAGCGTCCTAGGGCAGTACTTC.

This clonotype occurred many times. The chain joins TRBV5-1 to TRBJ2-7; unclear D gene. Germline V gene lookup returns CDR1 SGHRS and CDR2 YFSETQ. This CDR3 spans 15 amino acids. Trimming left V 1 base short and J 3 bases short, with 14 bases between. In DNA, the CDR3 is TGCGCCAGCAGCTTGACAGAAAACAAGGTCTACGAGCAGTACTTC. Translating it yields CASSLTENKVYEQYF. Variable domain in full (rest from reference TRBV5-1 and TRBJ2-7): KAGVTQTPRYLIKTRGQQVTLSCSPISGHRSVSWYQQTPGQGLQFLFEYFSETQRNKGNFPGRFSGRQFSNSRSEMNVSTLELGDSALYLCASSLTENKVYEQYFGPGTRLTVT.

This clonotype was counted a single time. CDR3 sequence: CATSDMGLAGTTQYF. The DNA for the CDR3 is TGTGCCACCAGTGATATGGGACTAGCGGGTACTACGCAGTATTTT. J is TRBJ2-3 and V is TRBV24-1, with TRBD2 matching over 12 bases. With 3 bases clipped from V and 8 bases from J, the junction kept 5 bases outside the gene matches. CDR1 KGHDR and CDR2 SFDVKD come from the germline V gene. The CDR3 has 15 amino acids.

This clonotype was counted at least ten times. The chain recombines TRBV24-1 with TRBJ1-5; no reliable D call. This CDR3 is built from 12 residues. V was clipped by 5 bases and J by 4 bases, with 5 bases between them. CDR1 and CDR2 from the germline V gene are KGHDR and SFDVKD. The CDR3, as DNA: TGTGCCACCAGTGGCGAGAATCAGCCCCAGCATTTT. Residues: CATSGENQPQHF.

The chain couples TRBV5-1 to TRBJ2-1, with 7 bases aligning to TRBD1. Germline CDR1 SGHRS, CDR2 YFSETQ. J was trimmed by 0 bases and V by 3 bases; bases with no gene match: 6. This CDR3 region has 16 residues. The CDR3 region is CASSYQGQTSYNEQFF. Written as DNA, the CDR3 is TGCGCCAGCAGCTACCAGGGACAGACCTCCTACAATGAGCAGTTCTTC.